Listed below are T cell receptor beta chains from one sample, sequenced in a study of glioma-infiltrating T cells. TCRdb re-called the multiplex PCR reads through MiXCR, storing one row per CDR3 protein. The sample comprises under 200,000 distinct CDR3 sequences, around 45% of which are singletons, and roughly 5.2% rests with the top ten. Sequencing was done on a sample of glioma tissue, nonneoplastic brain tissue, or PBMCs (not recorded which). The receptors come from a human donor with low-grade glioma or glioblastoma, undergoing nonglioma brain surgery, or in good health (not recorded which). Each CDR3 is given with its conserved first and last residue. A D gene is named only where the DNA matches it firmly. Some rows have no size entry. The others give once, few or many, or a class for an expanded clone.

many,-,TRBJ2-5,TRBV20-1,CSALNYGSETQYF,TGCAGTGCTTTAAACTACGGGTCGGAGACCCAGTACTTC
-,TRBD2,TRBJ2-3,TRBV5-4,CASSSLLAGEDTQYF,TGTGCCAGCAGCTCCTTACTAGCGGGAGAAGATACGCAGTATTTT
few,TRBD1,TRBJ1-1,TRBV12-3/TRBV12-4,CASSLRGGQMAFF,TGTGCCAGCAGCCTAAGAGGGGGACAGATGGCTTTCTTT
-,-,TRBJ1-1,TRBV18,CASSPSGGVMNTEAFF,TGTGCCAGCTCACCAAGCGGGGGGGTGATGAACACTGAAGCTTTCTTT
-,-,TRBJ2-7,TRBV28,CASSSAIGYYEQYF,TGTGCCAGCAGTTCCGCTATCGGATACTACGAGCAGTACTTC
few,TRBD2,TRBJ2-7,TRBV12-3/TRBV12-4,CASRLAGGWEQYF,TGTGCCAGCAGGTTAGCGGGAGGTTGGGAGCAGTACTTC
many,TRBD1,TRBJ2-3,TRBV7-9,CASSRAGQGLDTQYF,TGTGCCAGCAGCCGCGCCGGACAGGGGCTGGATACGCAGTATTTT
many,-,TRBJ2-1,TRBV5-1,CASSGGGHNEQFF,TGCGCCAGCAGCGGAGGGGGCCACAATGAGCAGTTCTTC
few,-,TRBJ1-5,TRBV19,CASSIPGTGQPQHF,TGTGCCAGTAGTATCCCAGGGACGGGTCAGCCCCAGCATTTT
many,-,TRBJ2-3,TRBV20-1,CSARSGRGDPDTQYF,TGCAGTGCTAGAAGTGGCCGGGGAGATCCAGATACGCAGTATTTT
-,-,TRBJ1-5,TRBV27,CASSEYGGAQPQHF,TGTGCCAGCAGTGAGTACGGTGGAGCTCAGCCCCAGCATTTT
-,TRBD1,TRBJ2-7,TRBV28,CASSSMDRGGYEQYF,TGTGCCAGCAGTTCCATGGACAGGGGGGGGTACGAGCAGTACTTC
few,TRBD1,TRBJ2-1,TRBV7-9,CASSPSPTGGSYNEQFF,TGTGCCAGCAGCCCAAGTCCGACAGGGGGCTCCTACAATGAGCAGTTCTTC
-,TRBD1,TRBJ2-7,TRBV6-2/TRBV6-3,CASSYMAGGQYEQYF,TGTGCCAGCAGTTACATGGCAGGGGGACAATACGAGCAGTACTTC
many,-,TRBJ2-3,TRBV3-1,CASGPGSTDTQYF,TGTGCCAGCGGACCCGGGAGCACAGATACGCAGTATTTT
many,TRBD2,TRBJ2-4,TRBV7-2,CASSLELAPAKNIQYF,TGTGCCAGCAGCTTAGAACTAGCGCCAGCCAAAAACATTCAGTACTTC
-,-,TRBJ1-2,TRBV10-3,CAISELTDGYTF,TGTGCCATCAGTGAATTGACAGATGGCTACACCTTC
-,-,TRBJ2-2,TRBV5-1,CASSWPDTGELLF,TGCGCCAGCAGCTGGCCGGATACCGGGGAGCTGCTTTTT
-,TRBD1,TRBJ1-1,TRBV18,CASSPETGDTEAFF,TGTGCCAGCTCACCCGAGACAGGGGACACTGAAGCTTTCTTT
-,-,TRBJ2-2,TRBV27,CVSSPHRERAGELFF,TGTGTTAGCAGTCCCCACCGGGAGAGGGCCGGGGAGCTGTTTTTT
-,-,TRBJ2-7,TRBV29-1,CSVQESGYEQYF,TGCAGCGTTCAAGAAAGTGGCTACGAGCAGTACTTC
-,TRBD1,TRBJ1-2,TRBV7-2,CASSLDLGRGPKNYGYTF,TGTGCCAGCAGCTTAGATCTGGGCAGGGGGCCTAAAAACTATGGCTACACCTTC
many,TRBD1,TRBJ1-4,TRBV28,CASSTPRQGTLEKLFF,TGTGCCAGCAGTACCCCTAGACAGGGCACACTTGAAAAACTGTTTTTT
-,TRBD2,TRBJ2-7,TRBV20-1,CSALAGLTYEQYF,TGCAGTGCTTTAGCGGGCCTTACCTACGAGCAGTACTTC
medium-sized,-,TRBJ2-3,TRBV28,CASRARGADTQYF,TGTGCCAGCAGGGCCAGGGGAGCAGATACGCAGTATTTT
-,-,TRBJ2-5,TRBV9,CASSVGQAQETQYF,TGTGCCAGCAGCGTAGGGCAGGCCCAAGAGACCCAGTACTTC
-,-,TRBJ2-7,TRBV29-1,CSAVGGLGNYEQYF,TGCAGCGCTGTGGGTGGATTAGGAAATTACGAGCAGTACTTC
few,-,TRBJ1-2,TRBV4-1,CASSQALYGYTF,TGCGCCAGCAGCCAAGCCCTCTATGGCTACACCTTC
many,-,TRBJ1-1,TRBV4-2,CASSPSSGGMNTEAFF,TGTGCCAGCAGCCCCAGCAGTGGGGGAATGAACACTGAAGCTTTCTTT
-,-,TRBJ2-3,TRBV10-3,CAISESTKGGNTQYF,TGTGCCATCAGTGAGTCGACAAAAGGGGGAAATACGCAGTATTTT
-,TRBD2,TRBJ2-1,TRBV29-1,CSVVGLAGGGYNEQFF,TGCAGCGTTGTGGGACTAGCGGGAGGGGGATACAATGAGCAGTTCTTC
many,-,TRBJ1-1,TRBV20-1,CSAAGRKRINTEAFF,TGCAGTGCTGCGGGACGGAAACGAATCAACACTGAAGCTTTCTTT
-,-,TRBJ1-2,TRBV11-2,CASSLYHANYGYTF,TGTGCCAGCAGCTTATATCATGCTAACTATGGCTACACCTTC
-,-,TRBJ1-1,TRBV14,CASTTDTNTEAFF,TGTGCCTCTACTACAGACACGAACACTGAAGCTTTCTTT
-,TRBD1,TRBJ2-3,TRBV19,CASSQTGVGTDTQYF,TGTGCCAGTAGCCAGACAGGGGTCGGCACAGATACGCAGTATTTT
-,TRBD2,TRBJ2-1,TRBV27,CASSFFSGNEQFF,TGTGCCAGCAGTTTCTTTAGCGGGAATGAGCAGTTCTTC
few,-,TRBJ1-2,TRBV5-4,CASSISAINYGYTF,TGTGCCAGCAGCATCTCGGCGATAAACTATGGCTACACCTTC
many,-,TRBJ1-1,TRBV29-1,CSVEDPFTEAFF,TGCAGCGTTGAAGATCCCTTTACTGAAGCTTTCTTT
many,-,TRBJ1-1,TRBV19,CASSQQGVGTEAFF,TGTGCCAGTAGTCAACAGGGTGTCGGGACTGAAGCTTTCTTT
many,TRBD1,TRBJ1-1,TRBV3-1,CASGDRGLAEAFF,TGTGCCAGCGGGGACAGGGGGCTCGCTGAAGCTTTCTTT
-,-,TRBJ1-1,TRBV10-3,CAISLQGRGTEAFF,TGTGCCATCAGTCTGCAAGGGCGGGGCACTGAAGCTTTCTTT
many,-,TRBJ2-3,TRBV7-2,CASSLAADTQYF,TGTGCCAGCAGCTTAGCGGCAGATACGCAGTATTTT
many,-,TRBJ2-7,TRBV15,CATSSPGIREYEQYF,TGTGCCACCAGCAGTCCCGGGATCCGCGAATACGAGCAGTACTTC
many,TRBD1,TRBJ1-5,TRBV27,CASSLSAGGNQPQHF,TGTGCCAGCAGTTTATCTGCAGGGGGTAATCAGCCCCAGCATTTT
many,-,TRBJ2-1,TRBV27,CASSPGTFNEQFF,TGTGCCAGCAGCCCAGGGACTTTCAATGAGCAGTTCTTC
-,TRBD2,TRBJ2-7,TRBV13,CASSFRGAGINYEQYF,TGTGCCAGCAGCTTCCGGGGAGCGGGGATAAACTACGAGCAGTACTTC
many,TRBD2,TRBJ2-7,TRBV20-1,CSARDVRTSGPYEQYF,TGCAGTGCTAGAGATGTGAGGACTAGCGGCCCTTACGAGCAGTACTTC
-,-,TRBJ1-1,TRBV11-2,CASSKTYPAEAFF,TGTGCCAGCAGCAAGACATATCCGGCTGAAGCTTTCTTT
many,TRBD2,TRBJ2-3,TRBV6-1,CASKRLAEPDTQYF,TGTGCCAGCAAACGACTAGCGGAACCAGATACGCAGTATTTT
many,-,TRBJ2-1,TRBV28,CASRSNNEQFF,TGTGCCAGCAGGTCAAACAATGAGCAGTTCTTC
few,TRBD1,TRBJ1-2,TRBV9,CASKNLDRGDGYTF,TGTGCCAGCAAGAATCTTGACAGGGGCGATGGCTACACCTTC
-,-,TRBJ2-3,TRBV5-1,CASSSGTYHYTDTQYF,TGCGCCAGCAGTTCCGGGACCTACCATTACACAGATACGCAGTATTTT
many,-,TRBJ1-1,TRBV19,CASSTTANTEAFF,TGTGCCAGTAGCACAACAGCGAACACTGAAGCTTTCTTT
once,-,TRBJ1-5,TRBV20-1,CSAIRGEHNQPQHF,TGCAGCGCCATTAGAGGGGAACACAATCAGCCCCAGCATTTT
-,TRBD1,TRBJ1-6,TRBV11-2,CASSWGTGDSPLHF,TGTGCCAGCAGCTGGGGGACAGGGGACTCACCCCTCCACTTT